This TCR beta chain appears in the sequencing data of a study of blood T cell repertoires in COVID-19 (dated by TCRdb to the early 2020s). As for the study more broadly: The collaborator samples originated in the United States, Italy and Spain and spanned the acute and convalescent phases of COVID-19. The material from the prospective study consisted of cDNA or gDNA derived from T cells, B-cell-depleted T cells, or PBMCs. Subjects who had been exposed to COVID-19, were actively infected with it, or had recovered from it provided the deeply sampled blood TCRbeta repertoires that made up the dataset. A freely available public database, intended as a resource for researchers studying the immune response to SARS-CoV-2, is where the repertoires were released. Samples were obtained from the ongoing ImmuneRACE study (first 160 participants) and from approximately 1,200 subjects provided by 6 global collaborators. A de-identified subject ID, COVID-19 status, age in years and sex were almost always included in the sample metadata. Where available, HLA class I and class II types were taken from metadata supplied by the sample provider and were not determined by assay-based typing.

TCRbeta CDR3 regions were amplified from genomic DNA using the immunoSEQ Assay, a bias-controlled multiplex PCR. The source study handled its data this way. Nucleated cell counts per sample were estimated from amplification of reference gene primers within the assay. To quantify the absolute abundance of each unique TCRbeta CDR3 rearrangement, sequence reads were collapsed and filtered. For each sample, productive Simpson clonality was calculated as the square root of Simpson's diversity index across productive rearrangements. TCRdb holds this immuneACCESS table with in-frame rearrangements only. Some clones are missing; in checked studies, unresolved V genes explain under half, and the rest has no known cause. Clone size and V and J calls were adopted from that table, with D and trimming inferred from the DNA. The sample yields 310,000 or so clones; over 75% were counted once. Of the sample, approximately 9.4% falls within the top ten clones.

What the work shows at the level of the full study, not this receptor alone: The quantity of clinical and demographic metadata differed by source and by participant and was supplied without curation.

In the prospective study, participants were roughly 18 to 100 years old, resided in about two dozen geographic areas of the United States, and were enrolled through a virtual design. In the prospective study, cohorts were assigned on the basis of participant-reported clinical history obtained from a screening survey and a study questionnaire. Recovered participants in ImmuneRACE Cohort 3 were defined by two consecutive negative NP/OP PCR tests, clearance by a healthcare professional, or resolution of symptoms. Mobile phlebotomists in the prospective study collected whole blood, serum and a nasopharyngeal or oropharyngeal swab from every participant. Additional blood draws and questionnaires over an approximately two-month period could optionally be provided by prospective study participants. Prospective study blood samples were shipped either frozen or at room temperature before DNA extraction.

In the case of this clone: The antigen this receptor binds is unknown. Qualities for individual bases were not recorded, and no much larger clone is one base off.

At the junction V is shortened by 9 bases and J by 6 bases; bases outside the gene matches: 8. According to the germline V gene, CDR1 reads SNHLY and CDR2 reads FYNNEI. The CDR3 contains 13 residues, cysteine and phenylalanine counted. Just the 39-base CDR3 DNA is kept, in frame starting at base 1. The sample comprised PBMCs or T cells enriched from blood (not recorded which). This TCR was sampled from a woman in her 40s who had recovered from COVID-19. The sequence joins TRBV2 to TRBJ2-7, and TRBD2 aligns with 10 junction nucleotides. The CDR3 reads CASGLAALREQYF. The DNA sequence is given as TGTGCCAGTGGACTAGCGGCCCTTCGCGAGCAGTACTTC.